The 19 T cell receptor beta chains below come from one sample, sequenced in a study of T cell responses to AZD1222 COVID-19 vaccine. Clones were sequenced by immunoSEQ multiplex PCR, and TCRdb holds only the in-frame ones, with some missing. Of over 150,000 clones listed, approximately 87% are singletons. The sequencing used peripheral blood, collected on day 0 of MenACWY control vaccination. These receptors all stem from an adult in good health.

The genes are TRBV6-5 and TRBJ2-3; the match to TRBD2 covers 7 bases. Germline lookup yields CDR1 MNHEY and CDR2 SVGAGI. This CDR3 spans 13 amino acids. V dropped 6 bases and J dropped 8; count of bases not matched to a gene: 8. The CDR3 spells CASSLGSGGTQYF. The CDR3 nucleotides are TGTGCCAGCAGCCTGGGGTCGGGAGGTACGCAGTATTTT.

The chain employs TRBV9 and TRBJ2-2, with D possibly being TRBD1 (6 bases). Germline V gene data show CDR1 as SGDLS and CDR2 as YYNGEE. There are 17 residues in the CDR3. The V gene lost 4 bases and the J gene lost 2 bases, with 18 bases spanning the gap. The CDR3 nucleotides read TGTGCCAGCAGCTTTAAGAGGGGGACAACTAACACCGGGGAGCTGTTTTTT. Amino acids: CASSFKRGTTNTGELFF.

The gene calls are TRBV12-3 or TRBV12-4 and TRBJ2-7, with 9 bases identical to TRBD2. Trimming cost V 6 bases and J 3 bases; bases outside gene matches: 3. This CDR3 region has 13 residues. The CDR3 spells CASRLAGFYEQYF. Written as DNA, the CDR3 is TGTGCCAGCAGGCTAGCGGGATTCTACGAGCAGTACTTC.

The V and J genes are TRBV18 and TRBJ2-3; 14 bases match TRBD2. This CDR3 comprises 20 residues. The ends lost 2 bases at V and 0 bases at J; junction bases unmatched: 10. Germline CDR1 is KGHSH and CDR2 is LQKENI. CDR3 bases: TGTGCCAGCTCACCAAGTAGGCAGGGGACTAGCGGGAGCAGCACAGATACGCAGTATTTT. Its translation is CASSPSRQGTSGSSTDTQYF.

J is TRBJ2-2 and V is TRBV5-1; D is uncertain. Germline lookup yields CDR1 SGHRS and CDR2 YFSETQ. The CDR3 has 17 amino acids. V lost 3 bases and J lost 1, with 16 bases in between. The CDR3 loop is CASSSSAPGLNTGELFF. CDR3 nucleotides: TGCGCCAGCAGCTCGTCCGCGCCGGGTTTGAACACCGGGGAGCTGTTTTTT.

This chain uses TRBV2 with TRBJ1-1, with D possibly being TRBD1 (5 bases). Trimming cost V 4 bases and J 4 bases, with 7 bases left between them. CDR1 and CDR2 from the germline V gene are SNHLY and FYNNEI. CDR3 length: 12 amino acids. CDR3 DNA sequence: TGTGCCAGCAGTGCGGGGGGCACTGAAGCTTTCTTT. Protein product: CASSAGGTEAFF.

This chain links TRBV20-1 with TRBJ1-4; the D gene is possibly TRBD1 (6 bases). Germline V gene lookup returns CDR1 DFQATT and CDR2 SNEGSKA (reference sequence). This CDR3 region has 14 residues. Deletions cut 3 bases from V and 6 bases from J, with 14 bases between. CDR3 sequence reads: CSASSGQNYEKLFF. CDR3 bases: TGCAGTGCTAGTTCTGGACAGAATTATGAAAAACTGTTTTTT.

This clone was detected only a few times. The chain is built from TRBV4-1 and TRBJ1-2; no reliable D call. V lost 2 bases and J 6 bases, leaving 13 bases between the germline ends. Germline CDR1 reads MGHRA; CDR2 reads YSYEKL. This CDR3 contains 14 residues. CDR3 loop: CASSQPDRADGYTF. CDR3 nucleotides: TGCGCCAGCAGCCAACCTGATCGGGCAGATGGCTACACCTTC.

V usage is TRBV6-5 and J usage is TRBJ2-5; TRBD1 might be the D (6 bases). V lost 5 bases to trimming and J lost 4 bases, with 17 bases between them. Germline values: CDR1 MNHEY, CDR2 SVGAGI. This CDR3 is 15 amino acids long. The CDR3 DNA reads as TGTGCCAGCAGTCCTGTCGGGGACAAAAGAGAGACCCAGTACTTC. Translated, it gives CASSPVGDKRETQYF.

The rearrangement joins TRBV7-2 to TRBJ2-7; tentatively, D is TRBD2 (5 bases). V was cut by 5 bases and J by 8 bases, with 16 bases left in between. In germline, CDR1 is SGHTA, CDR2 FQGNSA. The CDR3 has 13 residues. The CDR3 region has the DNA TGTGCCAGCAGCGCGGGCGGAGGCACGCAGCAGTACTTC. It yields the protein CASSAGGGTQQYF. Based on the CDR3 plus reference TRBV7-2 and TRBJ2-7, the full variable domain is GAGVSQSPSNKVTEKGKDVELRCDPISGHTALYWYRQSLGQGLEFLIYFQGNSAPDKSGLPSDRFSAERTGGSVSTLTIQRTQQEDSAVYLCASSAGGGTQQYFGPGTRLTVT.

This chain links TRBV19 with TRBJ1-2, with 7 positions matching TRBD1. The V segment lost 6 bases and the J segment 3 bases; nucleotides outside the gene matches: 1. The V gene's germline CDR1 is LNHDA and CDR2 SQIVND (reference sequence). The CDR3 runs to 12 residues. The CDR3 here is CASRDRYYGYTF. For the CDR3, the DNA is TGTGCCAGTAGGGACAGGTACTATGGCTACACCTTC.

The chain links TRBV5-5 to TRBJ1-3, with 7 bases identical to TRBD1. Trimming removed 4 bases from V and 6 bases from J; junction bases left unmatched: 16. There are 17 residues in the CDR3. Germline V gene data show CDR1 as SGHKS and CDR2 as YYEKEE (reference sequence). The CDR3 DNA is TGTGCCAGCAGCCCGGCCCCGGGACAGAACCTGGAAAACACCATATATTTT. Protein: CASSPAPGQNLENTIYF.

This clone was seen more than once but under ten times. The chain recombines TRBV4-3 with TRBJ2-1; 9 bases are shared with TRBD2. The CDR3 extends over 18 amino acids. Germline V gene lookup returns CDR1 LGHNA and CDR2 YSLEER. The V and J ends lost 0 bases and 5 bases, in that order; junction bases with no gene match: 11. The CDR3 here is CASSQEPLSSGSDNEQFF. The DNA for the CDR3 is TGCGCCAGCAGCCAAGAGCCCCTTAGTAGCGGGAGTGACAATGAGCAGTTCTTC.

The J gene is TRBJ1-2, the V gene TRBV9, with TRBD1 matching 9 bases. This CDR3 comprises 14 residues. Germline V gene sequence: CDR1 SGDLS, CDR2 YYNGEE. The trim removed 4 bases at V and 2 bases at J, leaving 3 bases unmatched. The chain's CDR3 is CASSLGTGNYGYTF. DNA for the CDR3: TGTGCCAGCAGCCTCGGGACAGGGAACTATGGCTACACCTTC.

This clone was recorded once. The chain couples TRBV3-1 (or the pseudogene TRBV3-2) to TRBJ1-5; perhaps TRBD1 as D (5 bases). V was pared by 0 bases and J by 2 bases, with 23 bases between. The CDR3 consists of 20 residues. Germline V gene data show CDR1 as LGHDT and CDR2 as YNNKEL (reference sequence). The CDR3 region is CASSQDREGVKPVGNQPQHF. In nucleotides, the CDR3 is TGTGCCAGCAGCCAAGATCGCGAAGGGGTGAAGCCCGTGGGCAATCAGCCCCAGCATTTT.

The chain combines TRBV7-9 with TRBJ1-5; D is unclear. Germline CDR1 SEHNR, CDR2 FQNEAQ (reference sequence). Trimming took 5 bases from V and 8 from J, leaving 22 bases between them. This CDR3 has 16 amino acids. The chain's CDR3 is CASSPVMAGPLEPQHF. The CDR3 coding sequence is TGTGCCAGCAGCCCTGTGATGGCAGGACCATTGGAGCCCCAGCATTTT.

CDR3 nucleotide sequence: TGTGCCAGCAGCCCCCCCCGGAGAGACTATGGCTACACCTTC. Its translation is CASSPPRRDYGYTF. The chain links TRBV28 to TRBJ1-2; D gene unclear. Germline CDR1 is MDHEN and CDR2 is SYDVKM. V lost 6 bases, J lost 3 bases, and 14 bases lay in between. This CDR3 contains 14 residues.

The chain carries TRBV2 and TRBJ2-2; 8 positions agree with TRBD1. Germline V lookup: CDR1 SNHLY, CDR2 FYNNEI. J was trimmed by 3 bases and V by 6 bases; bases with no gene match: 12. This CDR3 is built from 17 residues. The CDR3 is CASRPFLWGQDTGELFF. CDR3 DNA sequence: TGTGCCAGCAGACCATTTCTTTGGGGACAGGACACCGGGGAGCTGTTTTTT.

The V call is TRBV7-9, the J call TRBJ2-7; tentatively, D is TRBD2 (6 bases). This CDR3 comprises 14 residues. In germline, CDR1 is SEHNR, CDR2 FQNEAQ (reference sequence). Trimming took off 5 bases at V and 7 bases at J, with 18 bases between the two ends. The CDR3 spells CASSHRDFWREQYF. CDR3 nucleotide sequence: TGTGCCAGCAGCCACCGGGACTTCTGGAGGGAGCAGTACTTC.